This T cell receptor (beta chain) was captured in a study of response to subunit inactivated influenza vaccine. Whole-study results and caveats: It was the authors' suggestion that each seasonal influenza vaccination recruits few new T cells.

MiXCR, run by TCRdb on the RT-PCR reads, gives a single entry per CDR3 protein. The sample lists hundreds of thousands of distinct CDR3 sequences; 16% were seen once. This clonotype was counted between two and nine times. Its matching antigen is unknown. The CDR3 consists of 15 residues. Germline V gene lookup returns CDR1 MNHEY and CDR2 SVGEGT. V lost 7 bases to trimming and J lost 7 bases; unmatched junction nucleotides: 14. This receptor was obtained from a man aged 45-69 years who received an inactivated influenza vaccine. The chain recombines TRBV6-2 or TRBV6-3 with TRBJ2-7; 9 nucleotides agree with TRBD2. The input for sequencing was CD4+ T cells sorted from PBMCs, taken approximately 25 months after vaccination. CDR3 sequence (DNA): TGTGCCAGCAAAATGATTAGCGGGAGTATGGGGGAGCAGTACTTC. Its translation is CASKMISGSMGEQYF.